These T cell receptor beta chains were read from a single sample in a study of CXCR3-negative and CXCR3-positive naive CD8 T cells. TCRdb re-called the 5' RACE reads, yielding one record per CDR3 amino acid sequence without DNA. The repertoire table contains about 140,000 distinct CDR3 sequences. Sequences were obtained from naive CXCR3+ CD8+ T cells from blood. The receptors here all came from a human donor in good health. Some clones in this sample may be carry-over from other donors' samples. The CDR3 runs from the conserved cysteine through the conserved F or W.

V gene	CDR3 length	J gene	CDR3 protein
TRBV12-3/TRBV12-4	14	TRBJ1-2	CASSLNRGTEGYTF
TRBV7-9	16	TRBJ2-7	CASSLGPSDSSYEQYF
TRBV12-3/TRBV12-4	13	TRBJ2-5	CASSLGQVETQYF
TRBV7-6	14	TRBJ2-7	CASSWGTEAYEQYF
TRBV20-1	14	TRBJ2-1	CSADGTSGEYEQFF
TRBV9	15	TRBJ1-1	CASSVGSGEGTEAFF
TRBV28	16	TRBJ2-1	CASSLRGRSSYNEQFF
TRBV28	14	TRBJ2-7	CASSDLAGSYEQYF
TRBV7-9	16	TRBJ2-2	CASSLGTSGFAGELFF
TRBV7-6	16	TRBJ2-1	CAGSSKSGRIHNEQFF
TRBV5-1	15	TRBJ2-1	CASRAGTQPYNEQFF
TRBV12-3/TRBV12-4	14	TRBJ2-7	CASSLGGARNEQYF
TRBV7-6	15	TRBJ2-1	CASSLLQDSYNEQFF
TRBV7-6	14	TRBJ1-6	CASSPGQLNSPIHF
TRBV3-1	18	TRBJ2-1	CASSPIKSGTGGFNEQFF
TRBV4-1	14	TRBJ1-5	CASSQVVGNQPQHF
TRBV29-1	12	TRBJ2-3	CSARQGTDTQYF
TRBV18	19	TRBJ2-4	CASSPRIWDRVTAKNIQYF
TRBV7-9	12	TRBJ2-1	CASSLSTSEQFF